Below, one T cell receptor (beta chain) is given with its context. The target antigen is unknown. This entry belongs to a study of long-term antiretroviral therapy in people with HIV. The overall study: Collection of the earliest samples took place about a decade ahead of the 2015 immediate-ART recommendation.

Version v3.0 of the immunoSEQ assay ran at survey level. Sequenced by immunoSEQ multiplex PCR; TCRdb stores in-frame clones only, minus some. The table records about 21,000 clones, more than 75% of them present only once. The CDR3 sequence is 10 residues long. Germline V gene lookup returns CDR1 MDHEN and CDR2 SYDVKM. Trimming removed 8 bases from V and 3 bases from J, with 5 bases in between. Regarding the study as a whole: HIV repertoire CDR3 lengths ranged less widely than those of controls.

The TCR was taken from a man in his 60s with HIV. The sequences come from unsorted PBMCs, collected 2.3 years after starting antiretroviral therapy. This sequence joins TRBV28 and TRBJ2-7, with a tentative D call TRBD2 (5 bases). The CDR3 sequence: CASGGYEQYF. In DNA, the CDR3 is TGTGCCAGCGGAGGCTACGAGCAGTACTTC.